Each of the 5 T cell receptor beta chains below was sequenced from the same sample in a study of shared clonotypes between healthy human individuals. Assay used: immunoSEQ multiplex PCR; TCRdb lists only in-frame clones, some missing. This table holds about a million clones, around 77% found once. Sequenced: memory CD4+ T cells from PBMCs. Regarding subset: CD45RA-negative fraction. The receptors shown here come from a man younger than 35 in good health. Some clones in this sample may be carry-over from other donors' samples.

The chain uses TRBV28 and TRBJ2-7, with 10 bases identical to TRBD1. CDR1 and CDR2 (germline): MDHEN, SYDVKM. J lost 3 bases, V lost 5 bases, and 4 bases had no gene match. The CDR3 is made up of 14 amino acids. CDR3 loop: CASSLDRGDYEQYF. The CDR3 bases are TGTGCCAGCAGTCTGGACAGGGGGGACTACGAGCAGTACTTC.

The chain combines TRBV9 with TRBJ2-3; D remains ambiguous. The CDR3 contains 12 residues. Trimming shortened V by 3 bases and J by 3 bases, and 5 bases separated the two germline ends. Germline assignment: CDR1 SGDLS and CDR2 YYNGEE. In DNA form, the CDR3 reads TGTGCCAGCAGCGACATAACAGATACGCAGTATTTT. Its protein is CASSDITDTQYF.

The V call is TRBV28, the J call TRBJ2-1; 10 bases match TRBD2. Trimming cost V 4 bases and J 15 bases; bases outside gene matches: 15. Germline V lookup: CDR1 MDHEN, CDR2 SYDVKM. The CDR3 spans 15 residues. CDR3 bases: TGTGCCAGCAGTTCATTACTAGCGGGGCTGGCTTTTCGGTTCTTC. Translation: CASSSLLAGLAFRFF. Based on the CDR3 plus reference TRBV28 and TRBJ2-1, the full variable domain is DVKVTQSSRYLVKRTGEKVFLECVQDMDHENMFWYRQDPGLGLRLIYFSYDVKMKEKGDIPEGYSVSREKKERFSLILESASTNQTSMYLCASSSLLAGLAFRFFGPGTRLTVL.

The V gene is TRBV5-6, the J gene TRBJ2-5; weak D call: TRBD1 (5 bases). V was shortened by 4 bases and J by 4 bases, with 20 bases between the two germline ends. This CDR3 spans 16 amino acids. Germline CDR1 and CDR2: SGHDT and YYEEEE. The CDR3 DNA is TGTGCCAGCAGCGCCCTACAGGAACCTCTGGGAGAGACCCAGTACTTC. This gives the protein CASSALQEPLGETQYF.

This clone has a single count. The chain combines TRBV5-1 with TRBJ2-5; 13 bases agree with TRBD2. Losses at the gene ends were 4 bases for V and 5 bases for J; bases not matched to a gene: 8. The CDR3 has 16 residues. Germline V CDR1 and CDR2: SGHRS, YFSETQ. CDR3 sequence: CASSPTSGRARETQYF. CDR3 nucleotide sequence: TGCGCCAGCAGCCCAACTAGCGGGAGGGCACGTGAGACCCAGTACTTC.